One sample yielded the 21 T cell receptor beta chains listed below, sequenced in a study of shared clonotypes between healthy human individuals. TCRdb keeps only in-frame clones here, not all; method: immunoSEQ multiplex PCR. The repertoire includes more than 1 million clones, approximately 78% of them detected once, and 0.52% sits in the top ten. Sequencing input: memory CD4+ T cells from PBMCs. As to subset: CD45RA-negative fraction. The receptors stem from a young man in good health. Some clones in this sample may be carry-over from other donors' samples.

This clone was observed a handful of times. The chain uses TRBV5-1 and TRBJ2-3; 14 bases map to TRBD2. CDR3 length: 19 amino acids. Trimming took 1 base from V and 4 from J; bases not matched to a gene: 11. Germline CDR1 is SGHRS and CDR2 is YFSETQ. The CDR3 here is CASSLTGTSGRRGADTQYF. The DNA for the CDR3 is TGCGCCAGCAGCTTGACCGGGACTAGCGGGAGAAGGGGAGCAGATACGCAGTATTTT.

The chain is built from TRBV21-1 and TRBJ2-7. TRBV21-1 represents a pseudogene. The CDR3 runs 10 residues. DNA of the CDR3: TGTGCCAGCAGGGTATACGAGCAGTACTTC. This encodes CASRVYEQYF.

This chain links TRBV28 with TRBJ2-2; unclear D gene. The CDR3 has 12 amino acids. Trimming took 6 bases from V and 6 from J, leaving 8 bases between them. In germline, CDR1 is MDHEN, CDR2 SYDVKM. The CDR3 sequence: CASRPFSGELFF. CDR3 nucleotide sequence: TGTGCCAGCAGACCCTTCTCCGGGGAGCTGTTTTTT.

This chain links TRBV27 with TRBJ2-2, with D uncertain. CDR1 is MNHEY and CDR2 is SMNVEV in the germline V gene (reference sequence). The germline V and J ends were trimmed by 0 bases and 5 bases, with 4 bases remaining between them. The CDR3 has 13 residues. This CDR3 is CASSLSSTGELFF. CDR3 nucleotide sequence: TGTGCCAGCAGTTTATCGAGTACCGGGGAGCTGTTTTTT.

CDR3 amino acids: CASSGDRLLYGYTF. The CDR3 bases are TGCGCCAGCAGCGGGGACAGGCTCTTATATGGCTACACCTTC. The chain joins TRBV5-1 to TRBJ1-2; 8 bases align to TRBD1. Germline-derived CDR1 and CDR2 are SGHRS and YFSETQ. V trimming: 4 bases; J trimming: 5 bases; junction bases outside the gene matches: 7. The CDR3 extends over 14 amino acids.

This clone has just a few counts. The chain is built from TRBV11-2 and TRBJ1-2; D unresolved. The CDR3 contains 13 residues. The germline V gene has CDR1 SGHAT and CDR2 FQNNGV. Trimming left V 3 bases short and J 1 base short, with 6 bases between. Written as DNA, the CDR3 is TGTGCCAGCAGCTTTGCAGTTAACTATGGCTACACCTTC. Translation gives CASSFAVNYGYTF.

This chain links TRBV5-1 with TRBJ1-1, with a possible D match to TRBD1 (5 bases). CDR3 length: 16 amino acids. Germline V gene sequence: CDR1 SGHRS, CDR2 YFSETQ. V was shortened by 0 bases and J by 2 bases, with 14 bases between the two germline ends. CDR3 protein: CASSLGGRTFNTEAFF. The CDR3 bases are TGCGCCAGCAGCTTGGGGGGACGAACCTTCAACACTGAAGCTTTCTTT. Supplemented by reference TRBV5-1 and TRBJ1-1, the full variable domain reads KAGVTQTPRYLIKTRGQQVTLSCSPISGHRSVSWYQQTPGQGLQFLFEYFSETQRNKGNFPGRFSGRQFSNSRSEMNVSTLELGDSALYLCASSLGGRTFNTEAFFGQGTRLTVV.

The DNA for the CDR3 is TGTGCCAGCAGTGAGGAGTCTAGGTATGGCTACACCTTC. The encoded protein is CASSEESRYGYTF. This chain links TRBV2 with TRBJ1-2, with no clear D. CDR3 length equals 13 residues. Trimming cost V 3 bases and J 5 bases, with 10 bases left between them. Per germline, CDR1 SNHLY and CDR2 FYNNEI. The whole variable domain, filled in from reference TRBV2 and TRBJ1-2, reads EPEVTQTPSHQVTQMGQEVILRCVPISNHLYFYWYRQILGQKVEFLVSFYNNEISEKSEIFDDQFSVERPDGSNFTLKIRSTKLEDSAMYFCASSEESRYGYTFGSGTRLTVV.

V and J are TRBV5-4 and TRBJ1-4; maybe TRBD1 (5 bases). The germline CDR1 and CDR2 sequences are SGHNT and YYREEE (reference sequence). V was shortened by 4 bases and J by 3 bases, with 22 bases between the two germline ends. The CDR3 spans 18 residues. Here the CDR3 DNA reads TGTGCCAGCAGCCCCCGTCCCGAGGGGCGACGGGCTAATGAAAAACTGTTTTTT. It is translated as CASSPRPEGRRANEKLFF.

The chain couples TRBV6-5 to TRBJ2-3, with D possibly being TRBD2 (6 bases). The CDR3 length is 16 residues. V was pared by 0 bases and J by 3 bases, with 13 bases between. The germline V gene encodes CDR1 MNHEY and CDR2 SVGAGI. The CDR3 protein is CASSYSGTARTDTQYF. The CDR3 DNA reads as TGTGCCAGCAGTTACTCCGGGACTGCGAGAACAGATACGCAGTATTTT.

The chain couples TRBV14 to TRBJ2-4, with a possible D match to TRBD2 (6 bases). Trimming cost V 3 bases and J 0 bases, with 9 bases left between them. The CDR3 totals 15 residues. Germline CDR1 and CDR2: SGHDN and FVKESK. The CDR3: CASSQGGLAKNIQYF. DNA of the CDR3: TGTGCCAGCAGCCAGGGGGGTCTAGCCAAAAACATTCAGTACTTC.

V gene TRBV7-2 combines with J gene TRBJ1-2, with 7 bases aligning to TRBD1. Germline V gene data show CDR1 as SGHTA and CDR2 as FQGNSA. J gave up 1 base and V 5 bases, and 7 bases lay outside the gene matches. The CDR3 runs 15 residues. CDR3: CASSPGTALNYGYTF. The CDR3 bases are TGTGCCAGCAGCCCAGGGACAGCTCTTAACTATGGCTACACCTTC.

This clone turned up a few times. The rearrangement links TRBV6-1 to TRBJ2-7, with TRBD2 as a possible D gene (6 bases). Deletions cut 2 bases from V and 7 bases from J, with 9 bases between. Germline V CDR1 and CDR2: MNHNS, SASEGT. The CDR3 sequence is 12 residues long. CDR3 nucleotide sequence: TGTGCCAGCAGTGAATGGGGGGTTGAGCAGTACTTC. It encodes CASSEWGVEQYF.

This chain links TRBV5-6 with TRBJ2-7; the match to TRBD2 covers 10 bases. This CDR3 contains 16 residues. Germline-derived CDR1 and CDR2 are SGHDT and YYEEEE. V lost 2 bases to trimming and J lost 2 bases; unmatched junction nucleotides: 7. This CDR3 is CASSFKRTSGAYEQYF. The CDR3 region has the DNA TGTGCCAGCAGCTTCAAACGGACTAGCGGAGCCTACGAGCAGTACTTC.

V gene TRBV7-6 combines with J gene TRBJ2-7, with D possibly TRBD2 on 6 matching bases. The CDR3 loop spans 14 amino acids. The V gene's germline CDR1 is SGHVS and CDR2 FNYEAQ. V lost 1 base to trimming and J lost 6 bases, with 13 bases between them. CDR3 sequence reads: CASSLVSAGREQYF. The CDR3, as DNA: TGTGCCAGCAGCTTAGTTTCAGCGGGCCGCGAGCAGTACTTC.

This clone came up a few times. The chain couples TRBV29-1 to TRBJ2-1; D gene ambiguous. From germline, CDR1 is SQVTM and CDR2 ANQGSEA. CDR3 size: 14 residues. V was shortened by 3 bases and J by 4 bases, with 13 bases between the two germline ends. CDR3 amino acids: CSVDGTVSYNEQFF. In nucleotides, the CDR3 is TGCAGCGTTGATGGTACAGTGTCTTACAATGAGCAGTTCTTC.

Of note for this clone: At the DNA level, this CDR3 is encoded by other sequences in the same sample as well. The CDR3 region has the DNA TGTGCCAGCTCACAGGGAGCGAACACTGAAGCTTTCTTT. Protein product: CASSQGANTEAFF. This chain links TRBV18 with TRBJ1-1; D gene uncertain. This CDR3 has 13 amino acids. V lost 4 bases and J 1 base, leaving 7 bases between the germline ends. Germline V gives CDR1 KGHSH, CDR2 LQKENI.

The CDR3 spells CAISRQGLDTEAFF. Here the CDR3 DNA reads TGTGCCATCAGCAGGCAGGGCTTGGACACTGAAGCTTTCTTT. The rearrangement joins TRBV10-3 to TRBJ1-1; D perhaps matches TRBD1 (5 bases). Trimming took 6 bases from V and 3 from J, leaving 14 bases between them. This CDR3 spans 14 amino acids. Germline V CDR1 and CDR2: ENHRY, SYGVKD.

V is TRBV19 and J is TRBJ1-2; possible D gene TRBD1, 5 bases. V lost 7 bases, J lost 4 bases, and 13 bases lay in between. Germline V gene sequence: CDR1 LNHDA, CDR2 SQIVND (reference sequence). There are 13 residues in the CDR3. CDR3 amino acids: CASIGRASYGYTF. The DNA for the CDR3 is TGTGCCAGTATCGGCAGGGCCAGCTATGGCTACACCTTC.

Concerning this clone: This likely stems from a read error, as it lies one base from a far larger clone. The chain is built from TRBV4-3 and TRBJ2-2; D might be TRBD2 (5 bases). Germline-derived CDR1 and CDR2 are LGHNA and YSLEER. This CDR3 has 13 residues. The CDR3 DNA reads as TGCGCCAGCAGCCAAGAATTCCCCGGGGAGCTGCTTTTT. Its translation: CASSQEFPGELLF.

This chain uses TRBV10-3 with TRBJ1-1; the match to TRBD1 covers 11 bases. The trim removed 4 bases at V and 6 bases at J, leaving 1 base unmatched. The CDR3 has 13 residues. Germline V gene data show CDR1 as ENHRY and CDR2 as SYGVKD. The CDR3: CAISGGQGAEAFF. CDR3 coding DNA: TGTGCCATCAGTGGGGGACAGGGGGCTGAAGCTTTCTTT.